The 25 T cell receptor beta chains below come from one sample, sequenced in a study of blood T cells in healthy people across ages. Combining a sample-barcoded 5' primer with a J-beta primer mix, a second PCR ran for roughly 7 to 12 cycles. MiXCR was run by TCRdb on the 5' RACE reads, yielding one entry per CDR3 protein. The table lists 1.2 million to 1.5 million distinct CDR3 sequences, 42% of them singletons. Sequencing was performed on blood. Receptors were obtained from a woman under 30 in good health.

About this clonotype: A junction boundary mismatches the germline segment, possibly from a read error. This rearrangement joins TRBV7-7 to TRBJ2-5; TRBD2 matches 10 bases. Per germline, CDR1 SSHAT and CDR2 FNYEAQ (reference sequence). The CDR3 length is 16 residues. As DNA, the CDR3 is TGTGCTAGCAGCATAGGACTAGCGGCCACCCAAGAGACCCAGTACTTC. Amino acids: CASSIGLAATQETQYF.

The V and J genes are TRBV20-1 and TRBJ1-2, with a weak D call TRBD1 (5 bases). CDR3 length: 15 amino acids. Germline CDR1 reads DFQATT; CDR2 reads SNEGSKA (reference sequence). Trimming shortened V by 0 bases and J by 6 bases, and 17 bases separated the two germline ends. The CDR3 loop reads CSARDPSRDGDGYTF. The CDR3 coding sequence is TGCAGTGCTAGAGATCCCAGCAGGGACGGGGATGGCTACACCTTC.

In its sample, this clonotype was seen many times. The J gene is TRBJ2-7, the V gene TRBV12-3 or TRBV12-4; tentatively, D is TRBD1 (6 bases). V lost 3 bases, J lost 3 bases, and 12 bases lay in between. The CDR3 is 14 residues long. The CDR3 region has the DNA TGTGCCAGCAGTTTGAACAGGGCCAACTACGAGCAGTACTTC. It encodes CASSLNRANYEQYF.

A single count supports this clonotype. The genes are TRBV7-6 and TRBJ2-5; tentative D call: TRBD1 (6 bases). The end of the DNA aligns better with TRBJ2-7, so the J call may be wrong. Looked up from germline, CDR1 is SGHVS and CDR2 is FNYEAQ. There are 14 residues in the CDR3. The CDR3 sequence: CASSEQGVGSEQYF. The CDR3 nucleotides are TGTGCCAGCAGCGAACAGGGTGTGGGGTCCGAGCAGTACTTC.

This rearrangement joins TRBV12-3 or TRBV12-4 to TRBJ2-3, with 8 bases aligning to TRBD2. This CDR3 is 16 amino acids long. Trimming removed 5 bases from V and 1 base from J; junction bases left unmatched: 8. DNA of the CDR3: TGTGCCAGCAGTATACAAGCGGGGGCTGGCACAGATACGCAGTATTTT. As protein: CASSIQAGAGTDTQYF.

The chain uses TRBV20-1 and TRBJ1-1; no definite D call. The V gene's germline CDR1 is DFQATT and CDR2 SNEGSKA (reference sequence). V dropped 0 bases and J dropped 3 bases, with 8 bases sitting between them. The CDR3 totals 13 residues. CDR3 sequence (DNA): TGCAGTGCTAGAGAGGACGGATACACTGAAGCTTTCTTT. Its translation: CSAREDGYTEAFF.

The chain is built from TRBV7-9 and TRBJ1-1; D unclear. The CDR3 runs to 15 residues. The germline V gene encodes CDR1 SEHNR and CDR2 FQNEAQ (reference sequence). V gave up 4 bases and J gave up 2 bases, with 14 bases separating them. The CDR3 loop reads CASSSLMEANTEAFF. The CDR3 DNA is TGTGCCAGCAGCTCCTTGATGGAGGCAAACACTGAAGCTTTCTTT.

The V gene is TRBV6-5, the J gene TRBJ1-5; D is uncertain. V lost 5 bases and J 4 bases, leaving 9 bases between the germline ends. This CDR3 contains 13 residues. Germline V gene sequence: CDR1 MNHEY, CDR2 SVGAGI. DNA for the CDR3: TGTGCCAGCAGTCTGTCAGAAAATCAGCCCCAGCATTTT. Translated, it gives CASSLSENQPQHF.

CDR3 loop: CASSHTSGILTQYF. The CDR3 DNA is TGTGCCAGCAGCCATACAAGCGGAATTCTGACCCAGTACTTC. The rearrangement uses TRBV5-6 and TRBJ2-5, with a weak D call TRBD2 (5 bases). Trimming cost V 4 bases and J 7 bases, with 17 bases left between them. The CDR3 contains 14 residues. CDR1 and CDR2 from the germline V gene are SGHDT and YYEEEE.

The CDR3 DNA is TGCGGCGGTGGGACAGGGGAGGGCTACGAGCAGTACTTC. Protein sequence: CGGGTGEGYEQYF. V usage is TRBV29-1 and J usage is TRBJ2-7; TRBD1 matches 10 bases. The germline V gene encodes CDR1 SQVTM and CDR2 ANQGSEA. This CDR3 comprises 13 residues.

This clonotype has a handful of counts. The chain has TRBV5-1 and TRBJ2-7, with 8 bases aligning to TRBD2. The ends lost 4 bases at V and 2 bases at J; junction bases unmatched: 5. The CDR3 extends over 14 amino acids. Germline CDR1 reads SGHRS; CDR2 reads YFSETQ. The CDR3 nucleotides read TGCGCCAGCAGCGAGCGGGGGTTGACCTACGAGCAGTACTTC. Amino acids: CASSERGLTYEQYF.

CDR3 bases: TGCAGTGCTAGAGCCGGGACCCCCTACGAGCAGTACTTC. It translates to CSARAGTPYEQYF. J is TRBJ2-7 and V is TRBV20-1; the D gene could be TRBD1 or TRBD2 (5 bases each). Germline lookup yields CDR1 DFQATT and CDR2 SNEGSKA (reference sequence). The CDR3 is 13 amino acids. The V end lost 1 base, the J end lost 2 bases, and 9 bases lay between the germline ends.

The chain has TRBV6-6 and TRBJ1-1; possibly TRBD1 for D (5 bases). In germline, CDR1 is MNHNY, CDR2 SVGAGI (reference sequence). V lost 3 bases to trimming and J lost 5 bases, with 13 bases between them. This CDR3 has 14 amino acids. The CDR3: CASSYGQGLTEAFF. CDR3 nucleotide sequence: TGTGCCAGCAGTTATGGGCAGGGCCTGACTGAAGCTTTCTTT.

The J gene is TRBJ1-4, the V gene TRBV6-1, with TRBD1 matching 10 bases. This CDR3 is 15 amino acids long. Germline V gene sequence: CDR1 MNHNS, CDR2 SASEGT. Trimming at V came to 6 bases and at J to 6 bases, leaving 7 bases not matched to a gene. The CDR3 region is CASRPRQGAYEKLFF. CDR3 nucleotide sequence: TGTGCCAGCAGGCCTAGACAGGGGGCCTATGAAAAACTGTTTTTT.

The V call is TRBV7-2, the J call TRBJ2-1; weak D call: TRBD2 (5 bases). CDR1 is SGHTA and CDR2 is FQGNSA in the germline V gene. The CDR3 totals 13 residues. The ends were cut back, 1 base at V and 10 bases at J, with 11 bases in the middle. For the CDR3, the DNA is TGTGCCAGCAGCTTAGAGGGAGAAGACGAGCAGTTCTTC. Residues: CASSLEGEDEQFF.

The chain recombines TRBV25-1 with TRBJ2-1; 9 positions match TRBD2. Trimming removed 4 bases from V and 9 bases from J; junction bases left unmatched: 10. The CDR3 length is 15 residues. CDR1 is MGHDK, CDR2 SYGVNS, per germline. The CDR3 region has the DNA TGTGCCAGCAGTGTTACGTCTAGCGGGGTTCCTGAGCAGTTCTTC. It codes for CASSVTSSGVPEQFF.

The rearrangement links TRBV6-1 to TRBJ2-1, with TRBD2 identical over 10 bases. The DNA matches TRBJ2-7 better at its end, which makes the J call doubtful. The CDR3 consists of 17 residues. Germline CDR1 reads MNHNS; CDR2 reads SASEGT. The CDR3 bases are TGTGCCAGCAGTGAAGCGGGGACTAGCGCCTCCTACAATGAGCAGTACTTC. It encodes CASSEAGTSASYNEQYF.

The V call is TRBV6-5, the J call TRBJ2-7; 12 bases align to TRBD2. J gave up 2 bases and V 2 bases, and 4 bases lay outside the gene matches. From germline, CDR1 is MNHEY and CDR2 SVGAGI. CDR3 length equals 16 residues. The CDR3 is CASSYRLAGEAYEQYF. DNA for the CDR3: TGTGCCAGCAGTTACCGACTAGCGGGGGAGGCCTACGAGCAGTACTTC.

This clonotype was seen only a few times. The CDR3 sequence is CSARAASGETDTQYF. In DNA, the CDR3 is TGCAGTGCTAGAGCGGCTAGCGGGGAAACAGATACGCAGTATTTT. The J gene is TRBJ2-3, the V gene TRBV20-1; 9 bases align to TRBD2. Germline V lookup: CDR1 DFQATT, CDR2 SNEGSKA (reference sequence). The CDR3 totals 15 residues. V lost 1 base to trimming and J lost 3 bases; unmatched junction nucleotides: 5.

This chain links TRBV3-1 with TRBJ2-3; D is uncertain. This CDR3 comprises 14 residues. Germline lookup yields CDR1 LGHDT and CDR2 YNNKEL (reference sequence). Trimming removed 1 base at V and 6 bases at J, with 11 bases between. In DNA, the CDR3 is TGTGCCAGCAGCCAAGCGGCCCGGTACGATACGCAGTATTTT. The encoded protein is CASSQAARYDTQYF.

This clonotype was counted between two and nine times. J is TRBJ2-1 and V is TRBV6-2 or TRBV6-3; D call uncertain. Trimming pared 4 bases from V and 15 bases from J, leaving 16 bases between. The CDR3 covers 12 residues. Germline-derived CDR1 and CDR2 are MNHEY and SVGEGT. CDR3 loop: CASSSWTGRVFF. The CDR3 DNA follows: TGTGCCAGCAGTTCATGGACGGGCAGAGTGTTCTTC.

This sequence joins TRBV11-2 and TRBJ2-3, with 12 positions matching TRBD2. The CDR3 length is 17 residues. CDR1 SGHAT and CDR2 FQNNGV come from the germline V gene. V gave up 5 bases and J gave up 6 bases; unmatched junction bases: 12. Here the CDR3 reads CASSRARTSGAPDTQYF. The DNA for the CDR3 is TGTGCCAGCAGCCGGGCAAGGACTAGCGGGGCGCCGGATACGCAGTATTTT.

The table lists this clonotype with a few counts. The CDR3 is CASSYSRRGGNQPQHF. In DNA, the CDR3 is TGTGCCAGCAGTTACTCCCGGAGGGGCGGCAATCAGCCCCAGCATTTT. The rearrangement joins TRBV6-6 to TRBJ1-5; perhaps TRBD1 as D (5 bases). Trimming shortened V by 0 bases and J by 2 bases, and 11 bases separated the two germline ends. This CDR3 is built from 16 residues. CDR1 and CDR2 from the germline V gene are MNHNY and SVGAGI (reference sequence).

Points on this clonotype: The junction departs from the called germline gene at one end, perhaps through a read error. The rearrangement joins TRBV6-4 to TRBJ1-2; D perhaps matches TRBD1 (5 bases). CDR1 is MRHNA, CDR2 SNTAGT, per germline. The CDR3 runs 15 residues. CDR3 in DNA: TGTGCCAGCAGTGTCCGGGACGGTCAGGACTATGGCCACACCTTC. Translating gives CASSVRDGQDYGHTF.

This chain uses TRBV2 with TRBJ2-2; D is possibly TRBD2 (6 bases). Trimming removed 4 bases from V and 3 bases from J, with 9 bases in between. The length of the CDR3 is 14 residues. Germline-derived CDR1 and CDR2 are SNHLY and FYNNEI. The CDR3 spells CASSVDYYTGELFF. CDR3 DNA: TGTGCCAGCAGTGTGGACTATTACACCGGGGAGCTGTTTTTT.